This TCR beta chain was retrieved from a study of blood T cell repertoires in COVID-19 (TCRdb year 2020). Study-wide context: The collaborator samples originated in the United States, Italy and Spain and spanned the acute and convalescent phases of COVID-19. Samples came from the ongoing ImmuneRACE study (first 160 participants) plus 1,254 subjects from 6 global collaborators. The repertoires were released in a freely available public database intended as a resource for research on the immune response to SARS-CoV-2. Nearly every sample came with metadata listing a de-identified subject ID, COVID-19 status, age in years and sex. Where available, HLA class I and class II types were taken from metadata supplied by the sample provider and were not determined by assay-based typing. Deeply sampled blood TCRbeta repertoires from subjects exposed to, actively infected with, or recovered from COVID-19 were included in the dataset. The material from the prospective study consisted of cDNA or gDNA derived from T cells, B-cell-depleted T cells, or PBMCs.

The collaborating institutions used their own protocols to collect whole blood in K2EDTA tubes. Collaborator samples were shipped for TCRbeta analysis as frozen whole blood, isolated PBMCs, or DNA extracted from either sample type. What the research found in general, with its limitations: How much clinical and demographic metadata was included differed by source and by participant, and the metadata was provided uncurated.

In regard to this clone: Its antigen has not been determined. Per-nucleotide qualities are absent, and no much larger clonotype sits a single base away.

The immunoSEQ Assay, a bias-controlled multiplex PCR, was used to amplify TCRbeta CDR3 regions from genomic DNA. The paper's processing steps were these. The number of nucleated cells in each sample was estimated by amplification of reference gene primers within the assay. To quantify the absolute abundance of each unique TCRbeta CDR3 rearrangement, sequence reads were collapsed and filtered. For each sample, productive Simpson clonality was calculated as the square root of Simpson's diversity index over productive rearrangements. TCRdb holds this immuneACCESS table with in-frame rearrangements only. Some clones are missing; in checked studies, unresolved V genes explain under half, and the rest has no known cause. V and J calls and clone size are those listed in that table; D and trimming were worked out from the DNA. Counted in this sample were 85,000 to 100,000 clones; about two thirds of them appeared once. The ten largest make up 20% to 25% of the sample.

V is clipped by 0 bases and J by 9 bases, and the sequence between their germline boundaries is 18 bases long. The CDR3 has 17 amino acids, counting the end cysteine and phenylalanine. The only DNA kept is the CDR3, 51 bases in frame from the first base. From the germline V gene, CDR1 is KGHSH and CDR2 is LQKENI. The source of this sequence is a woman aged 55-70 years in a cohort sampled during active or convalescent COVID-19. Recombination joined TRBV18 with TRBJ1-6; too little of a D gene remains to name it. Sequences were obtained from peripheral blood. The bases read TGTGCCAGCTCACCACCGAATATAGGGAGCAGGACTTCACCCCTCCACTTT. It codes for CASSPPNIGSRTSPLHF.